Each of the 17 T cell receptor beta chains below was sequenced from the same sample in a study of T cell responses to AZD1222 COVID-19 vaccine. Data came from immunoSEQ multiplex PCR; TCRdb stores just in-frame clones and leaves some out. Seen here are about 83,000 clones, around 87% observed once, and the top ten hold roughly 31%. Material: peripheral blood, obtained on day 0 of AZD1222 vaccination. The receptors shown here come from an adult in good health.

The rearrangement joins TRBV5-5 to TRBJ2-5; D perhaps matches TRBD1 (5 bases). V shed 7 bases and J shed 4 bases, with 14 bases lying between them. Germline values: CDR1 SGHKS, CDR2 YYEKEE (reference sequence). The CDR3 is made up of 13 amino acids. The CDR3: CASSVEGVETQYF. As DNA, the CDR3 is TGTGCCAGCTCCGTGGAAGGGGTAGAGACCCAGTACTTC.

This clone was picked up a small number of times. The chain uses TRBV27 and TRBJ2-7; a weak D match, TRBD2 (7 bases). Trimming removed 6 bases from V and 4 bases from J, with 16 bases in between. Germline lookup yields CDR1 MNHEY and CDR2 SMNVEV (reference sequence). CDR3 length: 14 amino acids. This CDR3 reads CASSSRGAGYEQYF. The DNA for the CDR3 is TGTGCCAGCAGCTCCCGGGGGGCTGGTTACGAGCAGTACTTC.

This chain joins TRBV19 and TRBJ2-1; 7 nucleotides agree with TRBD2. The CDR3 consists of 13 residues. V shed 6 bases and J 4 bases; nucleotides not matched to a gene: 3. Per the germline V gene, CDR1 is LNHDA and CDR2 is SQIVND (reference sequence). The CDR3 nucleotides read TGTGCCAGTAGAACTAGCGAGTACAATGAGCAGTTCTTC. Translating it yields CASRTSEYNEQFF.

Here the CDR3 DNA reads TGCGCCAGCAACATGCTTGGCTGGCAGCCCCAGCATTTT. It translates to CASNMLGWQPQHF. This sequence joins TRBV23-1 and TRBJ1-5; no clear D. TRBV23-1 is designated an ORF whose function remains uncertain. V was pared by 7 bases and J by 7 bases, with 14 bases between. The CDR3 covers 13 residues.

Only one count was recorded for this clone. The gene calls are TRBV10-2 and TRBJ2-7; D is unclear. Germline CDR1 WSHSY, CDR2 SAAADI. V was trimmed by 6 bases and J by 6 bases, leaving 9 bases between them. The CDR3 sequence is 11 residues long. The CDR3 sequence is CASRDAGEQYF. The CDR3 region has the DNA TGCGCCAGCAGGGACGCCGGCGAGCAGTACTTC.

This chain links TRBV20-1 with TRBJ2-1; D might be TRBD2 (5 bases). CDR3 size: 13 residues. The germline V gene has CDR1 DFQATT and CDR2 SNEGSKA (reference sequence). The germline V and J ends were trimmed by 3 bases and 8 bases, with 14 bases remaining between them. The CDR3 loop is CSASMPSLHEQFF. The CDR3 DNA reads TGCAGTGCTAGTATGCCTAGCTTACATGAGCAGTTCTTC.

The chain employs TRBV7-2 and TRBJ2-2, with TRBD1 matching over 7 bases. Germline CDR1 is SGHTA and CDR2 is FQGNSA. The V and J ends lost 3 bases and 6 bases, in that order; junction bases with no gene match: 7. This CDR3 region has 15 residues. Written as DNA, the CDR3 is TGTGCCAGCAGCTTCCGGGACAGAAAACCCGGGGAGCTGTTTTTT. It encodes CASSFRDRKPGELFF.

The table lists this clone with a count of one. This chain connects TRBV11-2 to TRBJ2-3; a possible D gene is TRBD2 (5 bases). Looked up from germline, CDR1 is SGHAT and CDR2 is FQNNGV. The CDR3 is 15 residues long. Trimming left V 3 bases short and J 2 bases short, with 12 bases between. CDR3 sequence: CASSFPRRVTDTQYF. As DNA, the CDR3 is TGTGCCAGCAGCTTCCCCAGGCGGGTCACAGATACGCAGTATTTT.

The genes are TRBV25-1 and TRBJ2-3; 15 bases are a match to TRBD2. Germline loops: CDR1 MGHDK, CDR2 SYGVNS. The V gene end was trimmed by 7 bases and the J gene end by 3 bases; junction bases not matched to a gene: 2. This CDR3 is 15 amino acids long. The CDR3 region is CASTGTSGGTDTQYF. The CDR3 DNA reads TGTGCCAGCACCGGGACTAGCGGGGGGACAGATACGCAGTATTTT.

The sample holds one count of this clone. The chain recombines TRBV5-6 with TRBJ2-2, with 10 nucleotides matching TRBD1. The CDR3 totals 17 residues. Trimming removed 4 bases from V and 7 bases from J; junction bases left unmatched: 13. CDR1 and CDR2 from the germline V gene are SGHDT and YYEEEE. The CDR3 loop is CASSPSQGQGLVGELFF. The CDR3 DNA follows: TGTGCCAGCAGCCCAAGCCAGGGACAGGGGCTGGTCGGGGAGCTGTTTTTT.

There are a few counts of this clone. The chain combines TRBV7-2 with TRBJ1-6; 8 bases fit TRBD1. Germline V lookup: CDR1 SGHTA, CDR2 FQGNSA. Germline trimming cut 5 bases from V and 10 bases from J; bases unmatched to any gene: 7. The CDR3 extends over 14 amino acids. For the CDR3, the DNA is TGTGCCAGCAGCCCGACAGGGGAGGGATCACCCCTCCACTTT. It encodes CASSPTGEGSPLHF.

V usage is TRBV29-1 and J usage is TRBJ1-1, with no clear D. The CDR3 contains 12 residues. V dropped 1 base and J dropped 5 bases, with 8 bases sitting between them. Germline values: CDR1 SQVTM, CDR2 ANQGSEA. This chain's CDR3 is CSVEGSQTEAFF. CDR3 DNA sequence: TGCAGCGTTGAAGGCAGTCAGACTGAAGCTTTCTTT.

The CDR3 reads CASSPRSRNTEAFF. CDR3 DNA: TGTGCCAGCAGCCCCCGGTCCCGGAACACTGAAGCTTTCTTT. The rearrangement links TRBV11-1 to TRBJ1-1; unclear D gene. The V end was cut by 5 bases, the J end by 1 base, with 11 bases between. The CDR3 is 14 residues long. CDR1 is SGHAT, CDR2 FQDESV, per germline (reference sequence). Supplemented by reference TRBV11-1 and TRBJ1-1, the full variable domain reads EAEVAQSPRYKITEKSQAVAFWCDPISGHATLYWYRQILGQGPELLVQFQDESVVDDSQLPKDRFSAERLKGVDSTLKIQPAELGDSAMYLCASSPRSRNTEAFFGQGTRLTVV.

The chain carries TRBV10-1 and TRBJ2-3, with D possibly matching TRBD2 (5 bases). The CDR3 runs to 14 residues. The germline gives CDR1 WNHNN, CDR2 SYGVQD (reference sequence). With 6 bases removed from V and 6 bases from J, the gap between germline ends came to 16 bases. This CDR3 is CASSYNGPGDTQYF. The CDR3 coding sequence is TGCGCCAGCAGCTACAATGGGCCGGGGGATACGCAGTATTTT.

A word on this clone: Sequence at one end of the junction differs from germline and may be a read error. CDR3 DNA: TGTGCCAGCAGCGCCGGTGGCTCCGACGAGCAGTACTTC. It codes for CASSAGGSDEQYF. The chain combines TRBV5-6 with TRBJ2-7; no definite D call. The CDR3 is 13 residues long. The germline CDR1 and CDR2 sequences are SGHDT and YYEEEE.

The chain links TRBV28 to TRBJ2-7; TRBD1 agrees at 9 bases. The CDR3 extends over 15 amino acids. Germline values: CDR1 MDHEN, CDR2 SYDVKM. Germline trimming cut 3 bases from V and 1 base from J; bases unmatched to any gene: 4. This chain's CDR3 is CASSLEGQGSYEQYF. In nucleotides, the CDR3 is TGTGCCAGCAGTTTGGAGGGACAGGGATCCTACGAGCAGTACTTC.

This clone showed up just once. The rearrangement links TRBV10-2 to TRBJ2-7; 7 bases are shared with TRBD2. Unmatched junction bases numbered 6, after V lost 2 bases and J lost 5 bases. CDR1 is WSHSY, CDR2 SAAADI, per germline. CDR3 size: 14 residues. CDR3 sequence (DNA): TGCGCCAGCAGTGAGGTGGGCGGGAGAGACGAGCAGTACTTC. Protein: CASSEVGGRDEQYF.